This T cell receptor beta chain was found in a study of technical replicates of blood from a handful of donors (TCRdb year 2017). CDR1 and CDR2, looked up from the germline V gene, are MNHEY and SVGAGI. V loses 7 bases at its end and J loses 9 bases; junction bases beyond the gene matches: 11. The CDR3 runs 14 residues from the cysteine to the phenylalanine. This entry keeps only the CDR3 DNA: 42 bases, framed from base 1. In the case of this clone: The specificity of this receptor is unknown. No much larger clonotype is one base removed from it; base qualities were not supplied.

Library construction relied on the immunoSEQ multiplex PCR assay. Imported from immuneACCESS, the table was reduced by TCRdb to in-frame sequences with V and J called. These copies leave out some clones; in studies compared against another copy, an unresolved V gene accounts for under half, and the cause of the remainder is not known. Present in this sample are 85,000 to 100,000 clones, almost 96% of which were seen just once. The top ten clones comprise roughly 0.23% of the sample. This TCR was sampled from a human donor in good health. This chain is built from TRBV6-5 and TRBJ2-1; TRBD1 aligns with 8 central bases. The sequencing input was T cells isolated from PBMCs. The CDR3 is CASTSDREAFEQFF. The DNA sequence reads TGTGCCAGCACCTCGGACAGGGAGGCGTTTGAGCAGTTCTTC.